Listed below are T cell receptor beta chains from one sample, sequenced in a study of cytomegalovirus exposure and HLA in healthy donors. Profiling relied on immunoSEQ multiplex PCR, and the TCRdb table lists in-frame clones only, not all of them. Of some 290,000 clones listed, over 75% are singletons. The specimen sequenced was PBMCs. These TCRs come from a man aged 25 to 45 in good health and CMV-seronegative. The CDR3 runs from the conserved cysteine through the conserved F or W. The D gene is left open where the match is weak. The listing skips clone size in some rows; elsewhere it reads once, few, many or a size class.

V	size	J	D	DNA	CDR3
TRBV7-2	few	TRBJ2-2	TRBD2	TGTGCCAGCAGCTTGGACCCGCGACAGCGGGGGATAAAGGAGCTGTTTTTT	CASSLDPRQRGIKELFF
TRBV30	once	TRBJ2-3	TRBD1	TGTGCCTGGAGTGGGGGGACAGACAACACAGATACGCAGTATTTT	CAWSGGTDNTDTQYF
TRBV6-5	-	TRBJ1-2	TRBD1	TGTGCCAGCAGTTACATCAACGGACAGGGATGGAGCTACACCTTC	CASSYINGQGWSYTF
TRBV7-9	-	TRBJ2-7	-	TGTGCCAGCAGCCCCGACAGGACTGCTACCTACGAGCAGTACTTC	CASSPDRTATYEQYF
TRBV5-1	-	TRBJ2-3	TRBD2	TGCGCCAGCAGCTTGGGGGGGACTAGCGGTTCAGATACGCAGTATTTT	CASSLGGTSGSDTQYF
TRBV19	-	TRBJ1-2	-	TGTGCCAGTAGTCCCCCCCCCGGGAGGCCCAACTATGGCTACACCTTC	CASSPPPGRPNYGYTF
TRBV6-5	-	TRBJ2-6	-	TGTGCCAGCAGTACCGCAGGCTCTGGGGCCAACGTCCTGACTTTC	CASSTAGSGANVLTF
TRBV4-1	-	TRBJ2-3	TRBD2	TGCGCCAGCAGCCCGACTAGCGGGGGGGCTTTAGATACGCAGTATTTT	CASSPTSGGALDTQYF
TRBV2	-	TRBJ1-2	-	TGTGCCAGCAAGTTAGTTAGTGGCTACACCTTC	CASKLVSGYTF
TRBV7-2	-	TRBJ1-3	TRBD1	TGTGCCAGCAGCGCCCGGGCAGGGGGCTATGGAAACACCATATATTTT	CASSARAGGYGNTIYF
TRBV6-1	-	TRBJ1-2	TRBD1	TGTGCCAGCAGTCAACCTGGGACAGGGAGAGGCTACACCTTC	CASSQPGTGRGYTF
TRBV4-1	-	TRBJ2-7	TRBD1	TGCGCCAGCAGCCAAGGCCCATTCGCGACAGGGGAACGCTACGAGCAGTACTTC	CASSQGPFATGERYEQYF
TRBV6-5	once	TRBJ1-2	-	TGTGCCGCCACAGGAGCCTATGGCTACACCTTC	CAATGAYGYTF
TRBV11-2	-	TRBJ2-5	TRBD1	TGTGCCAGCAGCTTAATACAGGGGGCTATGGAGACCCAGTACTTC	CASSLIQGAMETQYF
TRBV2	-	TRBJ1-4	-	TGTGCCAGCAGCCAGGTGGCCGTAGCAACTAATGAAAAACTGTTTTTT	CASSQVAVATNEKLFF
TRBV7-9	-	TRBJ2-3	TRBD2	TGTGCCAGCAGCTCAATCGGGACTAGCGGGCTCCGCACAGATACGCAGTATTTT	CASSSIGTSGLRTDTQYF
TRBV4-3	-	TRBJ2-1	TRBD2	TGCGCCAGCAGCCAAGATGAAGTACCGGGACTAGCGGGGGTCTCCTACAATGAGCAGTTCTTC	CASSQDEVPGLAGVSYNEQFF
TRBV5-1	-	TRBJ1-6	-	TGCGCCAGCAGCTTGGCGGGGTTGCCGTCACCCCTCCACTTT	CASSLAGLPSPLHF
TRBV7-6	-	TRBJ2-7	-	TGTGCCAGCAGCCTGTCCCGGGACTACGAGCAGTACTTC	CASSLSRDYEQYF
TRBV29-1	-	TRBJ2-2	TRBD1	TGCAGCGTTGAAGGGTATGGCAGGGGGCTGAACACCGGGGAGCTGTTTTTT	CSVEGYGRGLNTGELFF